What follows are 13 T cell receptor beta chains derived from one specimen sequenced in a study of metastatic and nonmetastatic thyroid tumors. Patients were all untreated before their thyroid surgery. Using MiXCR, TCRdb re-called clones from the PCR reads. Here the sample spans 15,000 or so clones, 25% to 30% being singletons. The specimen was adjacent normal tissue. The receptors originated from a female donor with papillary thyroid cancer or a benign thyroid nodule (not recorded which). Some clones in this sample may be carry-over from other donors' samples.

This chain joins TRBV7-8 and TRBJ2-3; D is uncertain. CDR3 size: 15 residues. Trimming pared 0 bases from V and 4 bases from J, leaving 11 bases between. Germline V lookup: CDR1 SGHVS, CDR2 FQNEAQ. The CDR3 coding sequence is TGTGCCAGCAGCTTAGCGCCGATCCAGGCAGATACGCAGTATTTT. Translation: CASSLAPIQADTQYF.

The genes are TRBV2 and TRBJ2-3, with TRBD2 matching over 7 bases. Losses at the gene ends were 4 bases for V and 2 bases for J; bases not matched to a gene: 9. This CDR3 contains 16 residues. CDR1 SNHLY and CDR2 FYNNEI come from the germline V gene. The CDR3 loop reads CASSGGPSGDTDTQYF. The CDR3 region has the DNA TGTGCCAGCAGTGGGGGCCCTAGCGGAGACACAGATACGCAGTATTTT.

The chain uses TRBV5-6 and TRBJ2-5; D perhaps matches TRBD1 (7 bases). Trimming took off 1 base at V and 1 base at J, with 14 bases between the two ends. Germline loops: CDR1 SGHDT, CDR2 YYEEEE. This CDR3 has 16 amino acids. The CDR3 coding sequence is TGTGCCAGCAGCTTGAGGGGGCGGGACCCCCAAGAGACCCAGTACTTC. Translating it yields CASSLRGRDPQETQYF.

This chain joins TRBV5-1 and TRBJ2-7; 9 positions agree with TRBD1. The CDR3 consists of 15 residues. The trim removed 7 bases at V and 0 bases at J, leaving 8 bases unmatched. In germline, CDR1 is SGHRS, CDR2 YFSETQ. CDR3 amino acids: CASGTGQGSSYEQYF. The CDR3 DNA reads as TGCGCCAGCGGGACGGGACAGGGTAGCTCCTACGAGCAGTACTTC.

The chain links TRBV11-1 to TRBJ2-2; D may be TRBD2 (5 bases). CDR3 length equals 16 residues. Trimming left V 4 bases short and J 7 bases short, with 19 bases between. Germline V gene sequence: CDR1 SGHAT, CDR2 FQDESV (reference sequence). The CDR3 region has the DNA TGTGCCAGCAGCTCCCTCCCGGGAAGCTCCGGCGGGGAGCTGTTTTTT. Translated, it gives CASSSLPGSSGGELFF.

J is TRBJ1-5 and V is TRBV6-1; weak D call: TRBD1 (5 bases). The CDR3 spans 16 residues. The germline gives CDR1 MNHNS, CDR2 SASEGT. V lost 3 bases and J 8 bases, leaving 20 bases between the germline ends. CDR3 residues: CASSDTTGGLLEPQHF. The CDR3 DNA follows: TGTGCCAGCAGTGACACTACCGGGGGTTTATTGGAGCCCCAGCATTTT.

This clone was counted a single time. This sample also contains other DNA sequences that code for the same CDR3. The chain employs TRBV6-1 and TRBJ2-7, with 11 bases identical to TRBD2. The CDR3 length is 15 residues. V lost 6 bases and J lost 0; bases outside the gene matches: 4. Germline V gene sequence: CDR1 MNHNS, CDR2 SASEGT. Here the CDR3 DNA reads TGTGCCAGCAGGACTAGCGGGGCGGTCTCCTACGAGCAGTACTTC. It encodes CASRTSGAVSYEQYF.

This clone showed up just a few times. The J gene is TRBJ1-6, the V gene TRBV10-3; the D gene is possibly TRBD1 (5 bases). The CDR3 is made up of 13 amino acids. Germline CDR1 is ENHRY and CDR2 is SYGVKD. The V end was cut by 6 bases, the J end by 5 bases, with 8 bases between. The CDR3 loop reads CAISDSHNSPLHF. CDR3 bases: TGTGCCATCAGCGACAGCCATAATTCACCCCTCCACTTT.

The chain carries TRBV30 and TRBJ2-7, with 7 bases lining up with TRBD2. Unmatched junction bases numbered 11, after V lost 8 bases and J lost 4 bases. Germline loops: CDR1 GTSNPN, CDR2 SVGIG (reference sequence). CDR3 size: 13 residues. CDR3 sequence reads: CAMGRESRYEQYF. In nucleotides, the CDR3 is TGTGCCATGGGGAGGGAGTCGAGGTACGAGCAGTACTTC.

The V call is TRBV6-2 or TRBV6-3, the J call TRBJ1-1; D not certain. Germline CDR1 is MNHEY and CDR2 is SVGEGT. The V and J ends lost 0 bases and 1 base respectively, with 6 bases between them. CDR3 length: 14 amino acids. The CDR3 spells CASSYSAENTEAFF. The DNA of the CDR3 is TGTGCCAGCAGTTACTCGGCAGAGAACACTGAAGCTTTCTTT.

This clone was detected ten times or more. The CDR3 loop reads CASSLVSRGDEQYF. CDR3 coding DNA: TGCGCCAGCAGCTTGGTGAGCAGGGGGGACGAGCAGTACTTC. The chain joins TRBV5-1 to TRBJ2-7, with D possibly matching TRBD1 (7 bases). CDR1 is SGHRS and CDR2 is YFSETQ in the germline V gene. This CDR3 is built from 14 residues. Trimming shortened V by 0 bases and J by 5 bases, and 12 bases separated the two germline ends.

At least ten counts were recorded for this clone. The chain couples TRBV6-2 or TRBV6-3 to TRBJ1-6; 7 nucleotides line up with TRBD1. CDR1 is MNHEY and CDR2 is SVGEGT in the germline V gene. V lost 9 bases and J lost 7; bases outside the gene matches: 9. The CDR3 totals 14 residues. DNA for the CDR3: TGTGCCAGTTTGGACAGGCGTACGAATTCACCCCTCCACTTT. It specifies CASLDRRTNSPLHF.

This clone has more than one count but fewer than ten. The chain uses TRBV6-6 and TRBJ2-7; 11 bases map to TRBD2. V lost 2 bases to trimming and J lost 2 bases; unmatched junction nucleotides: 5. The germline V gene has CDR1 MNHNY and CDR2 SVGAGI (reference sequence). This CDR3 region has 16 residues. The CDR3 is CASSYPGTSGTYEQYF. Written as DNA, the CDR3 is TGTGCCAGCAGTTACCCCGGGACTAGCGGTACCTACGAGCAGTACTTC.